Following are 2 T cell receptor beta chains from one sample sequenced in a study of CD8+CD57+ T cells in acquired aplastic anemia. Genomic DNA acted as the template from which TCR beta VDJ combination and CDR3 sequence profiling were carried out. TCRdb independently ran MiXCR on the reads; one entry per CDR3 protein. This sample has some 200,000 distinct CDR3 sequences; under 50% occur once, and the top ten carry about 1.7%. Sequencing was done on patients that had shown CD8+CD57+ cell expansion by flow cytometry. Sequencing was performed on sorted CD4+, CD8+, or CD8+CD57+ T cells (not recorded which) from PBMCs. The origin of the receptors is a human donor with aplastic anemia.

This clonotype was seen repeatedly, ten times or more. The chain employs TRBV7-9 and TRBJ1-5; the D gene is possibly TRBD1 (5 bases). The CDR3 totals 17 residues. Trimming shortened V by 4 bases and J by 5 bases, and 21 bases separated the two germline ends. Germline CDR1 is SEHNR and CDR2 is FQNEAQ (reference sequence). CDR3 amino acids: CASSSIRGTESYQPQHF. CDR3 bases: TGTGCCAGCAGCTCTATACGCGGGACGGAAAGCTATCAGCCCCAGCATTTT. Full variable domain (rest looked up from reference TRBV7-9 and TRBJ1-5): DTGVSQNPRHKITKRGQNVTFRCDPISEHNRLYWYRQTLGQGPEFLTYFQNEAQLEKSRLLSDRFSAERPKGSFSTLEIQRTEQGDSAMYLCASSSIRGTESYQPQHFGDGTRLSIL.

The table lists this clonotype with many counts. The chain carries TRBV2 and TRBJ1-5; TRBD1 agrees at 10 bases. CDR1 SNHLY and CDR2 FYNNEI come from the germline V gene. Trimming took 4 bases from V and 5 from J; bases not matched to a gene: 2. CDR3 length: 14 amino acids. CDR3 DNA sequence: TGTGCCAGCAGTGGGGACAGGGGAGATCAGCCCCAGCATTTT. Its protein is CASSGDRGDQPQHF.